Listed here are 9 T cell receptor beta chains from one sample, sequenced in a study of naive and memory T cell subsets. An equimolar mix of two oligonucleotides served as the beta constant-region primer for TRBC1 and TRBC2. Nested alpha and beta constant-region primers with the SP2 primer drove four PCR rounds on ligated cDNA. One entry per CDR3 protein, called by TCRdb with MiXCR from the UMI-ligation and nested PCR reads. The table has some 30,000 distinct CDR3 sequences, approximately 17% seen once. The sample consisted of effector memory CD4+ T cells from blood. Noted subset: effector memory, CD45RA- CD27-. All receptors derive from a human donor in good health.

CDR3 sequence reads: CSARPPGFNGSEQYF. The DNA for the CDR3 is TGCAGTGCTAGACCCCCAGGGTTTAACGGGTCCGAGCAGTACTTC. The V gene is TRBV20-1, the J gene TRBJ2-7; D perhaps matches TRBD1 (5 bases). Germline CDR1 is DFQATT and CDR2 is SNEGSKA (reference sequence). Trimming removed 2 bases at V and 6 bases at J, with 20 bases between. The CDR3 sequence is 15 residues long.

The table lists this clonotype with a few counts. The chain carries TRBV7-9 and TRBJ2-2, with D unresolved. In germline, CDR1 is SEHNR, CDR2 FQNEAQ (reference sequence). This CDR3 is built from 16 residues. V gave up 5 bases and J gave up 1 base, with 14 bases separating them. The CDR3 nucleotides are TGTGCCAGCAGCCCCCGCGCAGTTAGGAACACCGGGGAGCTGTTTTTT. Amino acid sequence: CASSPRAVRNTGELFF.

The rearrangement uses TRBV6-1 and TRBJ1-5; weak D call: TRBD1 (6 bases). The CDR3 loop spans 13 amino acids. Germline-derived CDR1 and CDR2 are MNHNS and SASEGT. V gave up 1 base and J gave up 7 bases, with 8 bases separating them. CDR3 bases: TGTGCCAGCAGTGAAGGACAGGCCCAGCCCCAGCATTTT. Encoded protein: CASSEGQAQPQHF.

This clonotype was counted many times. The chain carries TRBV6-2 or TRBV6-3 and TRBJ2-7; TRBD1 matches at 8 bases. V trimming: 2 bases; J trimming: 2 bases; junction bases outside the gene matches: 8. Germline V CDR1 and CDR2: MNHEY, SVGEGT. The CDR3 length is 16 residues. CDR3 sequence (DNA): TGTGCCAGCAGTTACGAGACAGGGGCGGCTACCTACGAGCAGTACTTC. It specifies CASSYETGAATYEQYF.

This chain links TRBV10-3 with TRBJ1-1, with D perhaps matching TRBD1 (5 bases). The CDR3 is 13 amino acids. The germline V gene encodes CDR1 ENHRY and CDR2 SYGVKD. V shed 6 bases and J shed 9 bases, with 17 bases lying between them. The CDR3 is CAISLGPRAKAFF. The CDR3 DNA sequence: TGTGCCATCAGCCTGGGACCAAGAGCTAAAGCTTTCTTT.

The rearrangement uses TRBV20-1 and TRBJ2-4; 13 bases agree with TRBD2. Germline V gene data show CDR1 as DFQATT and CDR2 as SNEGSKA (reference sequence). V was pared by 5 bases and J by 3 bases, with 4 bases of the junction left unmatched. The CDR3 is 15 amino acids. The CDR3 protein is CSAQTSGRFKNIQYF. The CDR3 nucleotides are TGCAGTGCTCAGACTAGCGGGAGGTTCAAAAACATTCAGTACTTC.

The V gene is TRBV5-4, the J gene TRBJ2-1; 8 nucleotides match TRBD2. After removal of 0 bases from V and 8 bases from J, the junction contained 7 bases not matched to a gene. The CDR3 is made up of 15 amino acids. Germline V gives CDR1 SGHNT, CDR2 YYREEE (reference sequence). The CDR3 region has the DNA TGTGCCAGCAGCTTGGCGGGACTAGATTTGGATGAGCAGTTCTTC. Translated: CASSLAGLDLDEQFF.

J is TRBJ1-5 and V is TRBV7-2, with D possibly matching TRBD1 (5 bases). Germline V lookup: CDR1 SGHTA, CDR2 FQGNSA. The CDR3 is 18 amino acids. Trimming cost V 2 bases and J 2 bases, with 19 bases left between them. CDR3 sequence (DNA): TGTGCCAGCAGCTTATACCTATCAGGGATTGGCGGCAATCAGCCCCAGCATTTT. Protein product: CASSLYLSGIGGNQPQHF.

The table lists this clonotype with many counts. Here the CDR3 reads CASSWGHYEQYF. The CDR3 DNA reads TGCGCCAGCAGCTGGGGACACTACGAGCAGTACTTC. The gene calls are TRBV5-1 and TRBJ2-7, with D perhaps matching TRBD1 (6 bases). CDR1 SGHRS and CDR2 YFSETQ come from the germline V gene. The CDR3 length is 12 residues. Trimming pared 3 bases from V and 3 bases from J, leaving 7 bases between.